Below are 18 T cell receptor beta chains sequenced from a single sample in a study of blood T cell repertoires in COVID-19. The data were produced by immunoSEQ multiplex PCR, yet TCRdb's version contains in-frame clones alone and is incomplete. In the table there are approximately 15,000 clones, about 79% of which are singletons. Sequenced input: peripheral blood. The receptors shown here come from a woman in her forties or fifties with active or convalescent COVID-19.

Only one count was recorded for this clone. The CDR3 coding sequence is TGCGCCAGCAGCTTTAGAAACAGGGGTGCGCGGTATAATTCACCCCTCCACTTT. This codes for CASSFRNRGARYNSPLHF. V usage is TRBV5-1 and J usage is TRBJ1-6; 7 nucleotides match TRBD1. The CDR3 is made up of 18 amino acids. CDR1 is SGHRS, CDR2 YFSETQ, per germline. The V segment lost 2 bases and the J segment 4 bases; nucleotides outside the gene matches: 12.

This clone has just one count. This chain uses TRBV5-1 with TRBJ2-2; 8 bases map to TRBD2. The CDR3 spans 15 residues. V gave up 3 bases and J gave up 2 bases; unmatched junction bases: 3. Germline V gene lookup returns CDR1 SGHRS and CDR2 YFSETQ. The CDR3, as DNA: TGCGCCAGCAGCTACACTAGCGGTAACACCGGGGAGCTGTTTTTT. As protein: CASSYTSGNTGELFF.

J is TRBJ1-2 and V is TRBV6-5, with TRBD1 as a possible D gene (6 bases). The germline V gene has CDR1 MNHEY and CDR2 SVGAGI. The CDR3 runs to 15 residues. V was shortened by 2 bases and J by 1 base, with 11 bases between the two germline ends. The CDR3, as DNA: TGTGCCAGCAGTTACGGGGGGGGGCTTAACTATGGCTACACCTTC. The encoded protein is CASSYGGGLNYGYTF.

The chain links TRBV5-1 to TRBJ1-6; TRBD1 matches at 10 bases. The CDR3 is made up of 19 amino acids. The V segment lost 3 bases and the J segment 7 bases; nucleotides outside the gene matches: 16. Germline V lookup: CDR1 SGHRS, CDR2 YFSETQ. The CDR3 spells CASSYGTGVSPWGNSPLHF. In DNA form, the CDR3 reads TGCGCCAGCAGCTACGGGACAGGGGTTTCTCCCTGGGGCAATTCACCCCTCCACTTT.

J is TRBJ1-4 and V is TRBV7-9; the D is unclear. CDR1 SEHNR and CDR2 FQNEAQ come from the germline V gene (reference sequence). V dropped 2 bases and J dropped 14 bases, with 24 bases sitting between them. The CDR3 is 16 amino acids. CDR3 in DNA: TGTGCCAGCAGCTTATGGCAGGCCGATACGATGTATCGTCTGTTTTTT. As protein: CASSLWQADTMYRLFF.

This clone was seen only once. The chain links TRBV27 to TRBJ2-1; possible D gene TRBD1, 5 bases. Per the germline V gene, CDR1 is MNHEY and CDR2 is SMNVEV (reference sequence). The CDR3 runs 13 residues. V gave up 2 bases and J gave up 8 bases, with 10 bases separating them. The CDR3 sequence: CASSLPRADEQFF. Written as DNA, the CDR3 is TGTGCCAGCAGTTTACCCAGGGCCGATGAGCAGTTCTTC.

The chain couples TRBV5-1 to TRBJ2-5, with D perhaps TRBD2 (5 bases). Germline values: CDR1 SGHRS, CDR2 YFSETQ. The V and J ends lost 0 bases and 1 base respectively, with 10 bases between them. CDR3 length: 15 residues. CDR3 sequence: CASSLAGSGQETQYF. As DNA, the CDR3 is TGCGCCAGCAGCTTGGCGGGGTCGGGCCAAGAGACCCAGTACTTC.

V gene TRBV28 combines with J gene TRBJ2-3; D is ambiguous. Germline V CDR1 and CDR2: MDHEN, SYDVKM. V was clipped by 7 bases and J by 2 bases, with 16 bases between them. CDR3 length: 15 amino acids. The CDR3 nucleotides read TGTGCCAGCACCCCTCCGAGCAGACTCACAGATACGCAGTATTTT. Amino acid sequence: CASTPPSRLTDTQYF. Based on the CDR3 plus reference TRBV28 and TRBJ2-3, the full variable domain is DVKVTQSSRYLVKRTGEKVFLECVQDMDHENMFWYRQDPGLGLRLIYFSYDVKMKEKGDIPEGYSVSREKKERFSLILESASTNQTSMYLCASTPPSRLTDTQYFGPGTRLTVL.

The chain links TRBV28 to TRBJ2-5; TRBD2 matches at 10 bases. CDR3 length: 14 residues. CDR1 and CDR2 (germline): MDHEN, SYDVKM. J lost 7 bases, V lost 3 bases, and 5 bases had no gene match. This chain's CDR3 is CASSLRSSGGTQYF. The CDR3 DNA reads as TGTGCCAGCAGTTTGAGGTCTAGCGGGGGGACCCAGTACTTC.

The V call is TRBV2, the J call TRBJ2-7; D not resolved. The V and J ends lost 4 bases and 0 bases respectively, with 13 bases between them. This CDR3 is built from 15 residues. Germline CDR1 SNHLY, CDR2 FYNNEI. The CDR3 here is CASSGWPTLSYEQYF. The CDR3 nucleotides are TGTGCCAGCAGTGGGTGGCCAACGCTCTCCTACGAGCAGTACTTC. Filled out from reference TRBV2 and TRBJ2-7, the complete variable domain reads EPEVTQTPSHQVTQMGQEVILRCVPISNHLYFYWYRQILGQKVEFLVSFYNNEISEKSEIFDDQFSVERPDGSNFTLKIRSTKLEDSAMYFCASSGWPTLSYEQYFGPGTRLTVT.

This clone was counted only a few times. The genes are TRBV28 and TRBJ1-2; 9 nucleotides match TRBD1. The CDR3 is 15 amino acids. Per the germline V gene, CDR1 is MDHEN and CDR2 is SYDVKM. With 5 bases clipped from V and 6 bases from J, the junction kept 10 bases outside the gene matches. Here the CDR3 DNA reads TGTGCCAGCAGTACAACAGGGGGCCTTGGGGATGGCTACACCTTC. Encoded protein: CASSTTGGLGDGYTF.

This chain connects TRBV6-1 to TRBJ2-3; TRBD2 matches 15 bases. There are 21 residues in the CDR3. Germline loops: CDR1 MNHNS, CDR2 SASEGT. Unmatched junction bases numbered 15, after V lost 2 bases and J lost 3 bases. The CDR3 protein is CASSELAAGLAGGRRTDTQYF. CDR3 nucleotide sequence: TGTGCCAGCAGTGAATTAGCTGCAGGACTAGCGGGGGGGAGAAGGACAGATACGCAGTATTTT.

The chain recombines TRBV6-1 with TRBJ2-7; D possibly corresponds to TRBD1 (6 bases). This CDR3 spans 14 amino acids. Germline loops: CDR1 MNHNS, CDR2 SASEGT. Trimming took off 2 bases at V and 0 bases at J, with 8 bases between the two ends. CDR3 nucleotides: TGTGCCAGCAGTGAATTGGGGGCCTCCTACGAGCAGTACTTC. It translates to CASSELGASYEQYF.

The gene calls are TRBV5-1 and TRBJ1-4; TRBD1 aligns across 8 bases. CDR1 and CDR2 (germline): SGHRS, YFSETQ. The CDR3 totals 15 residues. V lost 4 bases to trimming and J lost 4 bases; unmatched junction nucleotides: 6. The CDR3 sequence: CASSHGQGINEKLFF. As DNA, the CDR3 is TGCGCCAGCAGCCACGGACAGGGAATTAATGAAAAACTGTTTTTT.

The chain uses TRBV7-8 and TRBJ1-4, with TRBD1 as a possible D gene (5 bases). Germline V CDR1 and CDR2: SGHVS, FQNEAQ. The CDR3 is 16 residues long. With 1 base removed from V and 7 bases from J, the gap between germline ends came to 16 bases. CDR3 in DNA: TGTGCCAGCAGCTTAGAGTTTATAGGGGTTCTTGAAAAACTGTTTTTT. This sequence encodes CASSLEFIGVLEKLFF.

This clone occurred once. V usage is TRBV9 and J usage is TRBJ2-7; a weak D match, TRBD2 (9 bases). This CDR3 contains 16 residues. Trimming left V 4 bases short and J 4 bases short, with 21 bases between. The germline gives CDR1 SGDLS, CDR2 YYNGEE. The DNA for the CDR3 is TGTGCCAGCAGCCCAATTCAGGGGGCGGGAGGGTACGAGCAGTACTTC. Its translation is CASSPIQGAGGYEQYF. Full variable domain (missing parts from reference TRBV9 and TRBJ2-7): DSGVTQTPKHLITATGQRVTLRCSPRSGDLSVYWYQQSLDQGLQFLIQYYNGEERAKGNILERFSAQQFPDLHSELNLSSLELGDSALYFCASSPIQGAGGYEQYFGPGTRLTVT.

The CDR3 here is CASSWGTTRNEQYF. The CDR3 DNA is TGTGCCAGCAGTTGGGGGACAACGAGAAACGAGCAGTACTTC. The chain uses TRBV27 and TRBJ2-7, with D perhaps TRBD1 (6 bases). The CDR3 length is 14 residues. V was clipped by 4 bases and J by 5 bases, with 15 bases between them. CDR1 and CDR2 (germline): MNHEY, SMNVEV (reference sequence).

The CDR3 DNA reads as TGTGCCAGTACCGATGGGCAGGGGGCATTGCGTGGCTACACCTTC. Protein product: CASTDGQGALRGYTF. The chain has TRBV19 and TRBJ1-2; 8 nucleotides align to TRBD1. Germline loops: CDR1 LNHDA, CDR2 SQIVND (reference sequence). The CDR3 is 15 amino acids. J was trimmed by 7 bases and V by 7 bases; bases with no gene match: 14.